The 25 T cell receptor beta chains below come from one sample, sequenced in a study of T cell responses to AZD1222 COVID-19 vaccine (dated by TCRdb to the early 2020s). The time point tag for this specimen amounts to: about 28 days (+/-7) after the second vaccine dose. The library was made by the immunoSEQ multiplex PCR assay. What TCRdb holds here is the immuneACCESS table cut down to in-frame rearrangements. Part of the clones is not present; checked against another copy, under half of the missing clones reflect an unresolved V gene, and the others are unexplained. In all, the sample holds approximately 150,000 clones, and approximately 88% of those were seen once. The ten largest clones capture 4% to 4.5% of the sample. The sequencing used peripheral blood, collected 28 days after the second AZD1222 dose. The receptors come from an adult who received the AZD1222 COVID-19 vaccine.

V and J are TRBV7-7 and TRBJ2-1, with D perhaps TRBD1 (6 bases). V was trimmed by 5 bases and J by 0 bases, leaving 11 bases between them. CDR3 length equals 15 residues. Germline V gene data show CDR1 as SSHAT and CDR2 as FNYEAQ (reference sequence). The CDR3 DNA sequence: TGTGCCAGCAGCCTAACAGGGAGCTCCTACAATGAGCAGTTCTTC. It is translated as CASSLTGSSYNEQFF.

The chain links TRBV7-6 to TRBJ1-1; weak D call: TRBD1 (6 bases). Looked up from germline, CDR1 is SGHVS and CDR2 is FNYEAQ. V was shortened by 1 base and J by 6 bases, with 15 bases between the two germline ends. This CDR3 spans 15 amino acids. The CDR3 reads CASSLGADGQPEAFF. The DNA of the CDR3 is TGTGCCAGCAGCTTAGGGGCCGACGGACAGCCTGAAGCTTTCTTT.

The chain couples TRBV28 to TRBJ1-1; D perhaps matches TRBD1 (6 bases). V lost 6 bases and J 1 base, leaving 12 bases between the germline ends. The germline V gene has CDR1 MDHEN and CDR2 SYDVKM. The CDR3 runs to 14 residues. As DNA, the CDR3 is TGTGCCAGCAGCGAGGGGACACCGAACACTGAAGCTTTCTTT. This gives the protein CASSEGTPNTEAFF.

The sample holds a few counts of this clone. The V and J genes are TRBV14 and TRBJ2-7; no definite D call. Trimming shortened V by 1 base and J by 5 bases, and 15 bases separated the two germline ends. CDR3 size: 15 residues. The germline V gene encodes CDR1 SGHDN and CDR2 FVKESK. CDR3 sequence: CASSQVYNGENEQYF. CDR3 nucleotides: TGTGCCAGCAGCCAAGTTTATAACGGAGAAAACGAGCAGTACTTC.

The rearrangement links TRBV5-1 to TRBJ2-7; 8 bases map to TRBD1. CDR1 SGHRS and CDR2 YFSETQ come from the germline V gene. The CDR3 totals 14 residues. The V segment lost 4 bases and the J segment 3 bases; nucleotides outside the gene matches: 6. CDR3 nucleotide sequence: TGCGCCAGCAGCCCAACCGGGACAGGCTACGAGCAGTACTTC. Its protein is CASSPTGTGYEQYF.

This chain uses TRBV6-5 with TRBJ1-2; TRBD1 matches at 9 bases. This CDR3 comprises 14 residues. The germline gives CDR1 MNHEY, CDR2 SVGAGI. V gave up 7 bases and J gave up 2 bases; unmatched junction bases: 5. The CDR3 nucleotides are TGTGCCAGCATAGTGGGACAGGGCAACTATGGCTACACCTTC. Protein product: CASIVGQGNYGYTF.

The chain recombines TRBV4-2 with TRBJ2-1; no firm D call. V lost 0 bases and J 11 bases, leaving 11 bases between the germline ends. Germline V gene lookup returns CDR1 LGHNA and CDR2 YNFKEQ. This CDR3 comprises 13 residues. The CDR3 nucleotides read TGTGCCAGCAGCCAAGATCTTGCGGCCCAGCAGTTCTTC. It encodes CASSQDLAAQQFF.

This clone was observed once. The gene calls are TRBV6-5 and TRBJ1-1; no clear D gene. CDR1 is MNHEY, CDR2 SVGAGI, per germline. The CDR3 consists of 14 residues. V lost 6 bases and J 5 bases, leaving 16 bases between the germline ends. Here the CDR3 reads CASSAGPRTTEAFF. In DNA form, the CDR3 reads TGTGCCAGCAGCGCCGGACCGAGAACAACTGAAGCTTTCTTT.

Remarks on this clone: This specimen includes other DNA sequences encoding the same CDR3. The chain has TRBV6-1 and TRBJ1-5; D gene uncertain. CDR3 length: 11 residues. Trimming stripped 3 bases from V and 6 bases from J, with 3 bases between. Germline values: CDR1 MNHNS, CDR2 SASEGT. The CDR3 loop is CASSEIQPQHF. The DNA for the CDR3 is TGTGCCAGCAGTGAGATTCAGCCCCAGCATTTT.

The chain combines TRBV12-3 or TRBV12-4 with TRBJ1-1; D unclear. This CDR3 spans 12 amino acids. V dropped 3 bases and J dropped 3 bases, with 5 bases sitting between them. The CDR3 sequence is CASSLEYTEAFF. In nucleotides, the CDR3 is TGTGCCAGCAGTTTGGAGTACACTGAAGCTTTCTTT.

The chain has TRBV14 and TRBJ2-5; no clear D. This CDR3 is 16 amino acids long. Germline assignment: CDR1 SGHDN and CDR2 FVKESK. V was pared by 1 base and J by 5 bases, with 17 bases between. The CDR3 bases are TGTGCCAGCAGCCAAGGCCTTCCAACTGGACGGGAGACCCAGTACTTC. This encodes CASSQGLPTGRETQYF.

The J gene is TRBJ1-5, the V gene TRBV6-6; unclear D gene. The V and J ends lost 11 bases and 0 bases respectively, with 20 bases between them. Germline CDR1 reads MNHNY; CDR2 reads SVGAGI (reference sequence). This CDR3 has 16 residues. The CDR3 sequence is CAARPAGTYSNQPQHF. The CDR3 DNA is TGTGCCGCGCGGCCAGCTGGAACCTATAGCAATCAGCCCCAGCATTTT.

This chain uses TRBV4-3 with TRBJ2-1, with D tentatively TRBD2 (6 bases). Trimming cost V 0 bases and J 4 bases, with 10 bases left between them. This CDR3 is built from 15 residues. Germline assignment: CDR1 LGHNA and CDR2 YSLEER. This chain's CDR3 is CASSQEGREYNEQFF. Here the CDR3 DNA reads TGCGCCAGCAGCCAAGAGGGGCGGGAATACAATGAGCAGTTCTTC.

The V call is TRBV6-5, the J call TRBJ2-1; 7 bases are shared with TRBD1. From germline, CDR1 is MNHEY and CDR2 SVGAGI. CDR3 length: 13 residues. The V segment lost 1 base and the J segment 15 bases; nucleotides outside the gene matches: 9. The CDR3 nucleotides are TGTGCCAGCAGTTACTTAAAGACAGGGACGTTGTTCTTC. Protein: CASSYLKTGTLFF.

The chain has TRBV7-6 and TRBJ1-1; a possible D gene is TRBD1 (6 bases). This CDR3 contains 16 residues. Germline V gene sequence: CDR1 SGHVS, CDR2 FNYEAQ. V lost 5 bases and J 11 bases, leaving 27 bases between the germline ends. The CDR3 DNA is TGTGCCAGCAGCGCGGCCCCAAACGGACAGTCCCTCGGGGCTTTCTTT. This encodes CASSAAPNGQSLGAFF.

This clone was detected a few times. The chain combines TRBV6-2 or TRBV6-3 with TRBJ2-7; D is perhaps TRBD2 (5 bases). The germline V and J ends were trimmed by 4 bases and 3 bases, with 10 bases remaining between them. The CDR3 has 13 residues. Germline V CDR1 and CDR2: MNHEY, SVGEGT. The CDR3 DNA reads TGTGCCAGCAGTTGGGAGAGACTCTACGAGCAGTACTTC. The encoded protein is CASSWERLYEQYF.

This rearrangement joins TRBV30 to TRBJ1-2; no clear D gene. The CDR3 length is 15 residues. Trimming pared 4 bases from V and 4 bases from J, leaving 19 bases between. Germline V gene lookup returns CDR1 GTSNPN and CDR2 SVGIG (reference sequence). This CDR3 reads CAWTGSSAWGYGYTF. The CDR3 nucleotides read TGTGCCTGGACGGGTTCTTCAGCATGGGGCTATGGCTACACCTTC.

This clone was seen just once. V usage is TRBV29-1 and J usage is TRBJ2-7; D not resolved. The V end was cut by 6 bases, the J end by 2 bases, with 5 bases between. The germline V gene has CDR1 SQVTM and CDR2 ANQGSEA. The CDR3 is 10 amino acids. The CDR3 DNA sequence: TGCAGCGTCGTTACCTACGAGCAGTACTTC. Its protein product is CSVVTYEQYF.

The chain combines TRBV24-1 with TRBJ2-3; D is possibly TRBD2 (7 bases). The CDR3 spans 18 residues. V lost 5 bases and J 3 bases, leaving 23 bases between the germline ends. Germline assignment: CDR1 KGHDR and CDR2 SFDVKD. The CDR3 DNA reads as TGTGCCACCAGTGGAGGCAGGGTGAGTCGGGGGGCGACAGATACGCAGTATTTT. It encodes CATSGGRVSRGATDTQYF.

The rearrangement links TRBV11-3 to TRBJ1-1, with D possibly being TRBD1 (6 bases). The CDR3 totals 13 residues. V was cut by 0 bases and J by 6 bases, with 8 bases left in between. Germline assignment: CDR1 SGHNT and CDR2 YENEEA. In nucleotides, the CDR3 is TGTGCCAGCAGCTTAGAGGGGGCGGCTGAAGCTTTCTTT. Translating it yields CASSLEGAAEAFF.

This clone was seen a few times. This rearrangement joins TRBV28 to TRBJ1-6; D gene ambiguous. V gave up 2 bases and J gave up 0 bases, with 5 bases separating them. The CDR3 totals 15 residues. CDR1 is MDHEN and CDR2 is SYDVKM in the germline V gene. CDR3 loop: CASSLDNSYNSPLHF. The CDR3 nucleotides read TGTGCCAGCAGTTTAGACAACTCCTATAATTCACCCCTCCACTTT.

CDR3 loop: CAWGLGQDYNEQFF. For the CDR3, the DNA is TGTGCCTGGGGGCTGGGACAGGATTACAATGAGCAGTTCTTC. The rearrangement joins TRBV30 to TRBJ2-1; 8 bases line up with TRBD1. V was clipped by 5 bases and J by 4 bases; unmatched bases: 7. The V gene's germline CDR1 is GTSNPN and CDR2 SVGIG (reference sequence). The CDR3 spans 14 residues.

V and J are TRBV11-2 and TRBJ1-2; 9 bases line up with TRBD1. CDR1 and CDR2 (germline): SGHAT, FQNNGV. There are 15 residues in the CDR3. V dropped 4 bases and J dropped 8; count of bases not matched to a gene: 11. The CDR3 bases are TGTGCCAGCAGCTCTAGCACAGGGGGCGCCTGGGGCTACACCTTC. It is translated as CASSSSTGGAWGYTF.

V is TRBV3-1 (or the pseudogene TRBV3-2) and J is TRBJ1-1, with unresolved D. CDR3 length equals 11 residues. The germline V and J ends were trimmed by 6 bases and 7 bases, with 9 bases remaining between them. Germline assignment: CDR1 LGHDT and CDR2 YNNKEL (reference sequence). The CDR3 DNA follows: TGTGCCAGCAGACGTATAGATGAAGCTTTCTTT. Translated, it gives CASRRIDEAFF.

The chain links TRBV2 to TRBJ1-4; no reliable D call. Deletions cut 4 bases from V and 4 bases from J, with 13 bases between. This CDR3 spans 15 amino acids. In germline, CDR1 is SNHLY, CDR2 FYNNEI. The CDR3, as DNA: TGTGCCAGCAGTGCCAGTGGGCGCGGTAATGAAAAACTGTTTTTT. Residues: CASSASGRGNEKLFF.